This entry lists 30 T cell receptor beta chains sequenced from one sample in a study of cytomegalovirus exposure and HLA in healthy donors. Using immunoSEQ multiplex PCR, the repertoire was profiled, and TCRdb retains in-frame clones only, with some absent. Of tens of thousands of clones listed, 80% to 95% are singletons. Sequencing used PBMCs. The receptors were gathered from a young woman in good health and CMV-seronegative.

The V and J genes are TRBV4-1 and TRBJ1-1, with no clear D. The V end lost 0 bases, the J end lost 6 bases, and 8 bases lay between the germline ends. The CDR3 length is 13 residues. Germline V gives CDR1 MGHRA, CDR2 YSYEKL. The CDR3 DNA sequence: TGCGCCAGCAGCCAAGAAGGAGGGTCTGAAGCTTTCTTT. Its protein product is CASSQEGGSEAFF.

This chain uses TRBV7-9 with TRBJ2-6, with D unresolved. The length of the CDR3 is 15 residues. V lost 0 bases and J 0 bases, leaving 3 bases between the germline ends. CDR1 and CDR2 from the germline V gene are SEHNR and FQNEAQ (reference sequence). The CDR3 DNA reads as TGTGCCAGCAGCTTAGCGGCCTCTGGGGCCAACGTCCTGACTTTC. This sequence encodes CASSLAASGANVLTF.

The chain is built from TRBV4-1 and TRBJ2-1; D gene uncertain. Trimming took off 1 base at V and 0 bases at J, with 13 bases between the two ends. Germline loops: CDR1 MGHRA, CDR2 YSYEKL. The CDR3 has 17 amino acids. Written as DNA, the CDR3 is TGCGCCAGCAGCCAAGGCCTTCTATCGAGCTCCTACAATGAGCAGTTCTTC. Translation gives CASSQGLLSSSYNEQFF.

This chain links TRBV7-2 with TRBJ1-1; D is uncertain. Germline-derived CDR1 and CDR2 are SGHTA and FQGNSA. This CDR3 has 13 amino acids. V dropped 5 bases and J dropped 5 bases, with 12 bases sitting between them. CDR3: CASSLPQETEAFF. CDR3 sequence (DNA): TGTGCCAGCAGCCTCCCGCAGGAAACTGAAGCTTTCTTT.

The rearrangement uses TRBV7-6 and TRBJ2-1, with 8 bases aligning to TRBD2. CDR1 is SGHVS and CDR2 is FNYEAQ in the germline V gene. Unmatched junction bases numbered 11, after V lost 5 bases and J lost 5 bases. The CDR3 runs 16 residues. CDR3 in DNA: TGTGCCAGCAGCGCGCCGGGACTAGGGGGGCACAATGAGCAGTTCTTC. Amino acids: CASSAPGLGGHNEQFF.

This clone was recorded only once. This rearrangement joins TRBV4-1 to TRBJ2-2; a weak D match, TRBD2 (6 bases). The CDR3 consists of 17 residues. The V and J ends lost 1 base and 7 bases respectively, with 19 bases between them. Germline CDR1 and CDR2: MGHRA and YSYEKL. The CDR3 loop reads CASSQANRRDGGGELFF. The DNA of the CDR3 is TGCGCCAGCAGCCAAGCTAATAGGAGGGACGGAGGCGGGGAGCTGTTTTTT.

The genes are TRBV5-5 and TRBJ2-1, with D perhaps matching TRBD2 (6 bases). V was clipped by 0 bases and J by 10 bases, with 17 bases between them. CDR3 length equals 15 residues. Germline CDR1 reads SGHKS; CDR2 reads YYEKEE (reference sequence). CDR3 in DNA: TGTGCCAGCAGCTTGGGTACAGGCAGACGGGGGGAGCAGTTCTTC. Its protein is CASSLGTGRRGEQFF.

The chain carries TRBV27 and TRBJ2-3; no reliable D call. The V end was cut by 8 bases, the J end by 4 bases, with 19 bases between. Germline V CDR1 and CDR2: MNHEY, SMNVEV (reference sequence). CDR3 length: 15 amino acids. For the CDR3, the DNA is TGTGCCAGCTCCAAGGCAGCGCTGGTCCCAGATACGCAGTATTTT. This translates into CASSKAALVPDTQYF.

This chain uses TRBV7-2 with TRBJ1-1; D uncertain. The CDR3 spans 13 residues. Trimming removed 0 bases from V and 0 bases from J, with 2 bases in between. Germline V gives CDR1 SGHTA, CDR2 FQGNSA. CDR3 protein: CASSLAMNTEAFF. The DNA for the CDR3 is TGTGCCAGCAGCTTAGCCATGAACACTGAAGCTTTCTTT.

The rearrangement joins TRBV6-6 to TRBJ1-5; 7 nucleotides align to TRBD1. Germline CDR1 MNHNY, CDR2 SVGAGI (reference sequence). The CDR3 spans 15 residues. V gave up 6 bases and J gave up 0 bases; unmatched junction bases: 5. The CDR3 coding sequence is TGTGCCAGCAGAGTCCGGGACAGTAGCAATCAGCCCCAGCATTTT. Translated: CASRVRDSSNQPQHF.

The rearrangement links TRBV5-4 to TRBJ1-3; 7 positions agree with TRBD1. V was pared by 2 bases and J by 4 bases, with 6 bases of the junction left unmatched. Germline loops: CDR1 SGHNT, CDR2 YYREEE (reference sequence). CDR3 length equals 15 residues. The CDR3 is CASSFRQGGGNTIYF. CDR3 nucleotides: TGTGCCAGCAGCTTTAGACAGGGCGGGGGAAACACCATATATTTT.

V gene TRBV27 combines with J gene TRBJ2-7, with 7 bases lining up with TRBD2. The CDR3 loop spans 11 amino acids. Germline CDR1 and CDR2: MNHEY and SMNVEV (reference sequence). The V segment lost 10 bases and the J segment 3 bases; nucleotides outside the gene matches: 3. The CDR3 is CATRDYYEQYF. DNA for the CDR3: TGTGCCACCCGGGACTACTACGAGCAGTACTTC.

V gene TRBV5-1 combines with J gene TRBJ2-6; D unresolved. The CDR3 totals 16 residues. Germline CDR1 and CDR2: SGHRS and YFSETQ. Trimming shortened V by 0 bases and J by 0 bases, and 7 bases separated the two germline ends. The DNA for the CDR3 is TGCGCCAGCAGCTTGGTTTCCGGCTCTGGGGCCAACGTCCTGACTTTC. It specifies CASSLVSGSGANVLTF.

This clone has only one observation. The gene calls are TRBV5-1 and TRBJ2-7, with D perhaps matching TRBD1 (6 bases). The CDR3 length is 16 residues. V dropped 1 base and J dropped 1 base, with 15 bases sitting between them. Germline V gives CDR1 SGHRS, CDR2 YFSETQ. The CDR3 protein is CASSLTFGQGSYEQYF. As DNA, the CDR3 is TGCGCCAGCAGCTTGACTTTTGGGCAGGGGTCCTACGAGCAGTACTTC.

The table lists this clone with many counts. The sample has other DNA sequences that encode this CDR3 too. The chain uses TRBV4-1 and TRBJ2-1, with D perhaps matching TRBD1 (6 bases). The CDR3 extends over 15 amino acids. The V end lost 8 bases, the J end lost 0 bases, and 14 bases lay between the germline ends. Germline CDR1 reads MGHRA; CDR2 reads YSYEKL. CDR3 protein: CASAGEGGSYNEQFF. The DNA of the CDR3 is TGCGCCAGCGCAGGGGAAGGAGGCTCCTACAATGAGCAGTTCTTC.

The chain has TRBV5-1 and TRBJ1-2, with 8 bases identical to TRBD1. V trimming: 5 bases; J trimming: 2 bases; junction bases outside the gene matches: 8. The CDR3 length is 15 residues. Per the germline V gene, CDR1 is SGHRS and CDR2 is YFSETQ. CDR3 in amino acids: CASRTGVLLNYGYTF. The CDR3 DNA reads TGCGCCAGCAGGACAGGGGTGTTGTTGAACTATGGCTACACCTTC. Full variable domain (outside the CDR3, taken from reference TRBV5-1 and TRBJ1-2): KAGVTQTPRYLIKTRGQQVTLSCSPISGHRSVSWYQQTPGQGLQFLFEYFSETQRNKGNFPGRFSGRQFSNSRSEMNVSTLELGDSALYLCASRTGVLLNYGYTFGSGTRLTVV.

The V gene is TRBV7-2, the J gene TRBJ2-7; 9 positions match TRBD2. The trim removed 0 bases at V and 5 bases at J, leaving 5 bases unmatched. This CDR3 spans 15 amino acids. Germline V lookup: CDR1 SGHTA, CDR2 FQGNSA. The CDR3 nucleotides read TGTGCCAGCAGCTTAGCGATTAGCGGGAGCCACGAGCAGTACTTC. This sequence encodes CASSLAISGSHEQYF.

As concerns this clone: Other DNA variants within this sample encode the same CDR3. The J gene is TRBJ2-1, the V gene TRBV7-9, with D perhaps TRBD2 (5 bases). This CDR3 contains 12 residues. Trimming cost V 0 bases and J 10 bases, with 7 bases left between them. Germline assignment: CDR1 SEHNR and CDR2 FQNEAQ (reference sequence). The CDR3, as DNA: TGTGCCAGCAGCTTAGCGGGGAGCGAGCAGTTCTTC. Encoded protein: CASSLAGSEQFF.

The V and J genes are TRBV10-2 and TRBJ2-2; TRBD1 is a possible D gene (5 bases). Germline V gene data show CDR1 as WSHSY and CDR2 as SAAADI. Between the trimmed V and J ends, which lost 7 bases and 5 bases, there was a span of 20 bases. This CDR3 spans 16 amino acids. The CDR3 DNA reads as TGCGCCAGCAATTGGCCCAGGGCTTCAGGGACCGGGGAGCTGTTTTTT. Its translation is CASNWPRASGTGELFF.

The CDR3 protein is CAISETVAQTEAFF. CDR3 coding DNA: TGTGCCATCAGTGAGACGGTTGCACAGACTGAAGCTTTCTTT. V and J are TRBV10-3 and TRBJ1-1; no reliable D call. The CDR3 contains 14 residues. V lost 2 bases and J lost 5, with 12 bases in between. Germline CDR1 and CDR2: ENHRY and SYGVKD.

This clone was seen a single time. V and J are TRBV7-8 and TRBJ2-1; the D gene is possibly TRBD2 (6 bases). The CDR3 loop spans 14 amino acids. Looked up from germline, CDR1 is SGHVS and CDR2 is FQNEAQ. V was shortened by 3 bases and J by 3 bases, with 9 bases between the two germline ends. The CDR3 coding sequence is TGTGCCAGCAGCTTGTTAGCGGTCTACAATGAGCAGTTCTTC. This translates into CASSLLAVYNEQFF.

The table lists this clone with a count of one. This chain links TRBV9 with TRBJ2-1, with 10 bases lining up with TRBD2. Germline-derived CDR1 and CDR2 are SGDLS and YYNGEE. The CDR3 is made up of 16 amino acids. V dropped 0 bases and J dropped 7; count of bases not matched to a gene: 7. As DNA, the CDR3 is TGTGCCAGCAGCGTAGTATATCTAGCGGGAGTAAATGAGCAGTTCTTC. Translating gives CASSVVYLAGVNEQFF.

The J gene is TRBJ2-7, the V gene TRBV6-5; TRBD2 matches 8 bases. The CDR3 covers 14 residues. With V trimmed by 7 bases and J by 4 bases, 9 bases remained unmatched. Germline CDR1 and CDR2: MNHEY and SVGAGI. The CDR3 DNA reads as TGTGCCAGCACCAGGACTAGCATCCCTTACGAGCAGTACTTC. As protein: CASTRTSIPYEQYF.

Only a few counts were recorded for this clone. The chain employs TRBV5-1 and TRBJ2-5; 8 bases are a match to TRBD2. The CDR3 has 15 residues. V was pared by 2 bases and J by 4 bases, with 7 bases of the junction left unmatched. The germline gives CDR1 SGHRS, CDR2 YFSETQ. CDR3: CASSFGIGGAETQYF. The DNA of the CDR3 is TGCGCCAGCAGCTTTGGGATCGGGGGGGCAGAGACCCAGTACTTC.

The chain employs TRBV7-9 and TRBJ1-2; 8 bases are shared with TRBD1. This CDR3 is built from 15 residues. V gave up 5 bases and J gave up 4 bases; unmatched junction bases: 9. Germline CDR1 is SEHNR and CDR2 is FQNEAQ (reference sequence). The CDR3 loop reads CASSQGTGPAYGYTF. In nucleotides, the CDR3 is TGTGCCAGCAGCCAAGGGACAGGCCCTGCCTATGGCTACACCTTC.

V usage is TRBV9 and J usage is TRBJ2-2, with D hard to call. There are 13 residues in the CDR3. Germline CDR1 and CDR2: SGDLS and YYNGEE. Trimming cost V 4 bases and J 5 bases, with 9 bases left between them. The CDR3 DNA reads as TGTGCCAGCAGCCTCGGTCCGACCGGGGAGCTGTTTTTT. This sequence encodes CASSLGPTGELFF.

V usage is TRBV18 and J usage is TRBJ2-1, with 11 positions matching TRBD2. The CDR3 contains 16 residues. Per germline, CDR1 KGHSH and CDR2 LQKENI. After removal of 3 bases from V and 6 bases from J, the junction contained 7 bases not matched to a gene. This CDR3 is CASSPRTLAGGNEQFF. The CDR3 DNA is TGTGCCAGCTCACCCCGGACGCTAGCGGGAGGCAATGAGCAGTTCTTC.

This clone appeared once. This chain links TRBV6-5 with TRBJ1-2, with 9 positions matching TRBD1. CDR1 is MNHEY, CDR2 SVGAGI, per germline. The CDR3 consists of 14 residues. The V and J ends lost 7 bases and 2 bases, in that order; junction bases with no gene match: 5. The CDR3 reads CASIRQGVNYGYTF. CDR3 nucleotide sequence: TGTGCCAGCATTAGACAGGGGGTCAACTATGGCTACACCTTC.

The V call is TRBV11-2, the J call TRBJ1-6; the D gene is possibly TRBD1 (6 bases). V lost 5 bases, J lost 6 bases, and 17 bases lay in between. From germline, CDR1 is SGHAT and CDR2 FQNNGV. The CDR3 has 16 amino acids. The CDR3 DNA follows: TGTGCCAGCAGCCCGACTGGCGGACAGTTTAATTCACCCCTCCACTTT. It is translated as CASSPTGGQFNSPLHF.

This chain connects TRBV2 to TRBJ2-7, with D perhaps TRBD2 (6 bases). Trimming shortened V by 4 bases and J by 3 bases, and 16 bases separated the two germline ends. Germline V gene data show CDR1 as SNHLY and CDR2 as FYNNEI. The CDR3 totals 15 residues. For the CDR3, the DNA is TGTGCCAGCAGTGCTGGTAGCGGAGCGATCTACGAGCAGTACTTC. This sequence encodes CASSAGSGAIYEQYF. Full variable domain (missing parts from reference TRBV2 and TRBJ2-7): EPEVTQTPSHQVTQMGQEVILRCVPISNHLYFYWYRQILGQKVEFLVSFYNNEISEKSEIFDDQFSVERPDGSNFTLKIRSTKLEDSAMYFCASSAGSGAIYEQYFGPGTRLTVT.